Presented here are 9 T cell receptor beta chains from one specimen sequenced in a study of blood T cell repertoires in COVID-19. The method was immunoSEQ multiplex PCR; TCRdb's version includes in-frame clones alone and lacks a portion of them. This sample has about 130,000 clones, with about 76% found just once. Sequencing input: peripheral blood. The receptor set was obtained from an elderly man with acute or convalescent COVID-19.

The chain joins TRBV10-3 to TRBJ2-7; D unresolved. Germline assignment: CDR1 ENHRY and CDR2 SYGVKD. The V end was cut by 6 bases, the J end by 6 bases, with 12 bases between. The CDR3 length is 12 residues. The DNA of the CDR3 is TGTGCCATCAGCTCCATTACTACCGAGCAGTACTTC. It translates to CAISSITTEQYF.

The genes are TRBV4-1 and TRBJ1-1; no clear D gene. V lost 4 bases, J lost 0 bases, and 12 bases lay in between. The CDR3 has 15 residues. From germline, CDR1 is MGHRA and CDR2 YSYEKL. In DNA form, the CDR3 reads TGCGCCAGCAGCCCCAGGTTTGTCATGAACACTGAAGCTTTCTTT. Translating it yields CASSPRFVMNTEAFF.

The gene calls are TRBV7-8 and TRBJ2-1; D is uncertain. The V end was cut by 1 base, the J end by 5 bases, with 6 bases between. CDR3 length: 13 residues. Germline V lookup: CDR1 SGHVS, CDR2 FQNEAQ. In nucleotides, the CDR3 is TGTGCCAGCAGCTTAGGGCCAAACAATGAGCAGTTCTTC. Its protein product is CASSLGPNNEQFF.

The gene calls are TRBV5-1 and TRBJ2-2; 10 bases match TRBD1. CDR3 size: 15 residues. Germline V gene data show CDR1 as SGHRS and CDR2 as YFSETQ. After removal of 3 bases from V and 8 bases from J, the junction contained 7 bases not matched to a gene. The CDR3 is CASSWRQGAYGELFF. CDR3 nucleotide sequence: TGCGCCAGCAGCTGGCGACAGGGGGCGTATGGGGAGCTGTTTTTT.

The chain uses TRBV7-8 and TRBJ1-3; D uncertain. The V end lost 7 bases, the J end lost 0 bases, and 10 bases lay between the germline ends. The CDR3 is made up of 14 amino acids. Germline V lookup: CDR1 SGHVS, CDR2 FQNEAQ. The CDR3 sequence is CASTPRSSGNTIYF. In DNA form, the CDR3 reads TGTGCCAGCACACCGCGGAGCTCTGGAAACACCATATATTTT. Together with reference TRBV7-8 and TRBJ1-3, the CDR3 gives the full variable domain: GAGVSQSPRYKVAKRGQDVALRCDPISGHVSLFWYQQALGQGPEFLTYFQNEAQLDKSGLPSDRFFAERPEGSVSTLKIQRTQQEDSAVYLCASTPRSSGNTIYFGEGSWLTVV.

This clone appeared many times. The gene calls are TRBV9 and TRBJ2-2; the D is unclear. This CDR3 has 12 amino acids. Germline-derived CDR1 and CDR2 are SGDLS and YYNGEE. V was trimmed by 2 bases and J by 7 bases, leaving 6 bases between them. CDR3 coding DNA: TGTGCCAGCAGCGTCCACTACGGGGAGCTGTTTTTT. This sequence encodes CASSVHYGELFF.

V is TRBV6-5 and J is TRBJ2-7; maybe TRBD1 (6 bases). V was pared by 5 bases and J by 2 bases, with 13 bases between. This CDR3 spans 14 amino acids. The V gene's germline CDR1 is MNHEY and CDR2 SVGAGI. CDR3 DNA: TGTGCCAGCAGTCGGTACAGGGCGGCCTACGAGCAGTACTTC. This sequence encodes CASSRYRAAYEQYF.

This clone was seen a single time. The chain uses TRBV15 and TRBJ1-1; 8 bases map to TRBD1. The CDR3 runs to 15 residues. Germline values: CDR1 LNHNV, CDR2 YYDKDF (reference sequence). Trimming took 2 bases from V and 1 from J; bases not matched to a gene: 3. For the CDR3, the DNA is TGTGCCACCAGCAGACGGACAGGGCAGAACACTGAAGCTTTCTTT. Its protein product is CATSRRTGQNTEAFF.

In its sample, this clone was seen once. The rearrangement links TRBV27 to TRBJ2-3; 10 bases agree with TRBD2. V trimming: 1 base; J trimming: 5 bases; junction bases outside the gene matches: 9. Germline V gene data show CDR1 as MNHEY and CDR2 as SMNVEV (reference sequence). This CDR3 comprises 17 residues. The CDR3 is CASSLWASGGRKDTQYF. CDR3 sequence (DNA): TGTGCCAGCAGTTTATGGGCTAGCGGGGGTAGGAAAGATACGCAGTATTTT.